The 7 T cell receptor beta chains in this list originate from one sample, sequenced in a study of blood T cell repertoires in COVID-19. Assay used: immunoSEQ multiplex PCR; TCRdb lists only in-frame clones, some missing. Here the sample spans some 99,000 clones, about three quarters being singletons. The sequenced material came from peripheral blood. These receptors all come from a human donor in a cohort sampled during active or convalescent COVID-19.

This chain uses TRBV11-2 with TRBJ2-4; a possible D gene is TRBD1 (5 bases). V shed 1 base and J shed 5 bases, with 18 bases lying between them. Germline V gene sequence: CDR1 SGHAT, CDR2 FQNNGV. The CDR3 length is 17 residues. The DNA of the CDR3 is TGTGCCAGCAGCTTAGTAAGGCCAGGGATTTTCGAAAACATTCAGTACTTC. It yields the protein CASSLVRPGIFENIQYF.

The CDR3 coding sequence is TGCGCCAGCGGAACGGGACAGGGGGCGGGAGATACGCAGTATTTT. Encoded protein: CASGTGQGAGDTQYF. The chain is built from TRBV5-1 and TRBJ2-3, with 12 bases matching TRBD1. The V segment lost 7 bases and the J segment 5 bases; nucleotides outside the gene matches: 8. Germline loops: CDR1 SGHRS, CDR2 YFSETQ. The CDR3 has 15 amino acids.

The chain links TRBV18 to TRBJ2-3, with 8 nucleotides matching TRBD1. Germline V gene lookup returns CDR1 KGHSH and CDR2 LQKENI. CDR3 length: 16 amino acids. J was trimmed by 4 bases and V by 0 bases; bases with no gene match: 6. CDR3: CASSPPGQAIADTQYF. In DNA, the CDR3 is TGTGCCAGCTCACCACCGGGACAGGCGATAGCAGATACGCAGTATTTT.

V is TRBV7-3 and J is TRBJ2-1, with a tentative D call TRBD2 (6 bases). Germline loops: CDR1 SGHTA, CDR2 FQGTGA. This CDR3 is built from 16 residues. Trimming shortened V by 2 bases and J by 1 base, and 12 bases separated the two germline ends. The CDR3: CASSLEGGLSYNEQFF. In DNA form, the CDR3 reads TGTGCCAGCAGCTTAGAGGGAGGCCTGTCCTACAATGAGCAGTTCTTC.

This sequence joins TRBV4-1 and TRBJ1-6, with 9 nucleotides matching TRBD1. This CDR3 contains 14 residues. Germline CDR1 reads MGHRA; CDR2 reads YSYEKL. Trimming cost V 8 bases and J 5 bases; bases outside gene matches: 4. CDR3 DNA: TGCGCCAGCGGACAGGGGAGAGATAATTCACCCCTCCACTTT. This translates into CASGQGRDNSPLHF.

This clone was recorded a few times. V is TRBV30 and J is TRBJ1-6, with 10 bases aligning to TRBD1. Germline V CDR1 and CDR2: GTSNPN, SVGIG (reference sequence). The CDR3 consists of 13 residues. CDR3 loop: CALKGTGDSPLHF. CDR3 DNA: TGTGCGCTTAAAGGGACAGGGGATTCACCCCTCCACTTT.

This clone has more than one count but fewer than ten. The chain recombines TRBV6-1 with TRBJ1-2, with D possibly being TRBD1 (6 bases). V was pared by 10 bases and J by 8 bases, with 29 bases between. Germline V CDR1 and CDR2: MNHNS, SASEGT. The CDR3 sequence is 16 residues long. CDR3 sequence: CATREQGATTFGGYTF. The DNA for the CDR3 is TGTGCCACCAGAGAACAGGGCGCAACCACCTTTGGGGGCTACACCTTC.